The 25 T cell receptor beta chains given below trace back to one sample, sequenced in a study of neurological immune-mediated disorders. TCRdb recomputed calls from the 5' RACE reads with MiXCR, one row per CDR3 protein. The table records some 78,000 distinct CDR3 sequences, 4% to 6% of them present only once. The specimen sequenced was PBMCs. Source of these receptors: a woman aged 25-40 years with multiple sclerosis.

This clonotype was seen ten or more times. This may stem from a read error, because a much larger clone lies one nucleotide away. This chain links TRBV5-5 with TRBJ2-7, with a weak D call TRBD2 (5 bases). The CDR3 runs to 14 residues. Germline values: CDR1 SGHKS, CDR2 YYEKEE (reference sequence). V gave up 0 bases and J gave up 0 bases, with 7 bases separating them. The CDR3 DNA reads TGTGCCAGCAGCTTGGTCGGGAACTCCTACGAGCAGTACTTC. Translating it yields CASSLVGNSYEQYF. Full variable domain (missing parts from reference TRBV5-5 and TRBJ2-7): DAGVTQSPTHLIKTRGQQVTLRCSPISGHKSVSWYQQVLGQGPQFIFQYYEKEERGRGNFPDRFSARQFPNYSSELNVNALLLGDSALYLCASSLVGNSYEQYFGPGTRLTVT.

This clonotype was seen many times. V is TRBV20-1 and J is TRBJ2-1; 12 nucleotides line up with TRBD2. The length of the CDR3 is 13 residues. V shed 2 bases and J 7 bases; nucleotides not matched to a gene: 0. Per the germline V gene, CDR1 is DFQATT and CDR2 is SNEGSKA (reference sequence). The CDR3 loop reads CSARTSGGNEQFF. The CDR3 DNA reads as TGCAGTGCTAGAACTAGCGGGGGGAATGAGCAGTTCTTC.

This rearrangement joins TRBV4-3 to TRBJ1-5, with unresolved D. Germline CDR1 and CDR2: LGHNA and YSLEER. V lost 0 bases to trimming and J lost 9 bases, with 15 bases between them. The CDR3 sequence is 15 residues long. CDR3 sequence (DNA): TGCGCCAGCAGCCAAGATCAGGACTTCAGGCGGCCCCAGCATTTT. Protein sequence: CASSQDQDFRRPQHF.

This clonotype was seen many times. The chain uses TRBV12-3 or TRBV12-4 and TRBJ1-3; no reliable D call. V was cut by 6 bases and J by 2 bases, with 2 bases left in between. CDR3 length: 11 residues. Here the CDR3 DNA reads TGTGCCAGCAGAACTGGAAACACCATATATTTT. Encoded protein: CASRTGNTIYF.

Ten or more counts support this clonotype. The chain joins TRBV20-1 to TRBJ1-5, with D hard to call. CDR1 is DFQATT, CDR2 SNEGSKA, per germline (reference sequence). Trimming shortened V by 3 bases and J by 6 bases, and 15 bases separated the two germline ends. The CDR3 runs to 14 residues. CDR3: CSASPAQMPQPQHF. CDR3 DNA: TGCAGTGCTAGTCCTGCCCAGATGCCTCAGCCCCAGCATTTT.

The sample holds many counts of this clonotype. The chain recombines TRBV28 with TRBJ2-3; TRBD1 might be the D (6 bases). Looked up from germline, CDR1 is MDHEN and CDR2 is SYDVKM. The CDR3 consists of 16 residues. V lost 8 bases and J 4 bases, leaving 22 bases between the germline ends. In DNA, the CDR3 is TGTGCCAGCCGAACTCCGGGTCAGAAGGGGGCAGATACGCAGTATTTT. Translation: CASRTPGQKGADTQYF. Based on the CDR3 plus reference TRBV28 and TRBJ2-3, the full variable domain is DVKVTQSSRYLVKRTGEKVFLECVQDMDHENMFWYRQDPGLGLRLIYFSYDVKMKEKGDIPEGYSVSREKKERFSLILESASTNQTSMYLCASRTPGQKGADTQYFGPGTRLTVL.

At least ten counts were recorded for this clonotype. This chain uses TRBV20-1 with TRBJ2-7, with D possibly TRBD1 on 7 matching bases. The V gene lost 2 bases and the J gene lost 4 bases, with 12 bases spanning the gap. Looked up from germline, CDR1 is DFQATT and CDR2 is SNEGSKA (reference sequence). The CDR3 totals 13 residues. The CDR3 protein is CSARHRGLYEQYF. CDR3 nucleotide sequence: TGCAGTGCTAGACACAGGGGACTTTACGAGCAGTACTTC.

This clonotype occurred many times. V and J are TRBV14 and TRBJ1-1; D uncertain. Germline lookup yields CDR1 SGHDN and CDR2 FVKESK. The CDR3 consists of 15 residues. V gave up 4 bases and J gave up 7 bases, with 19 bases separating them. This chain's CDR3 is CASSLPAWKGNEAFF. The CDR3 coding sequence is TGTGCCAGCAGCCTCCCAGCCTGGAAGGGAAATGAAGCTTTCTTT.

The V gene is TRBV6-5, the J gene TRBJ2-5; 8 bases are a match to TRBD1. The V gene end was trimmed by 6 bases and the J gene end by 3 bases; junction bases not matched to a gene: 3. The germline V gene has CDR1 MNHEY and CDR2 SVGAGI. This CDR3 has 13 amino acids. The CDR3 here is CASRKTGEETQYF. The DNA of the CDR3 is TGTGCCAGCAGGAAGACAGGGGAAGAGACCCAGTACTTC.

Ten or more counts support this clonotype. This sequence joins TRBV7-9 and TRBJ2-2, with no clear D. The CDR3 extends over 14 amino acids. The V and J ends lost 2 bases and 6 bases respectively, with 10 bases between them. Germline assignment: CDR1 SEHNR and CDR2 FQNEAQ (reference sequence). The CDR3 nucleotides are TGTGCCAGCAGCTTATTCTCCCGATCCGGGGAGCTGTTTTTT. It encodes CASSLFSRSGELFF. The full variable domain, in which reference TRBV7-9 and TRBJ2-2 provide the parts outside the CDR3, is DTGVSQNPRHKITKRGQNVTFRCDPISEHNRLYWYRQTLGQGPEFLTYFQNEAQLEKSRLLSDRFSAERPKGSFSTLEIQRTEQGDSAMYLCASSLFSRSGELFFGEGSRLTVL.

This clonotype was found many times. J is TRBJ1-1 and V is TRBV5-1; D remains ambiguous. V shed 4 bases and J shed 8 bases, with 15 bases lying between them. CDR1 is SGHRS, CDR2 YFSETQ, per germline. CDR3 size: 13 residues. The CDR3 nucleotides are TGCGCCAGCAGCATTGACACGCAACAAGAAGCTTTCTTT. Its translation is CASSIDTQQEAFF.

This clonotype was seen only a few times. The V and J genes are TRBV4-1 and TRBJ1-4; the D is unclear. The germline V and J ends were trimmed by 1 base and 0 bases, with 9 bases remaining between them. The CDR3 length is 16 residues. The germline V gene has CDR1 MGHRA and CDR2 YSYEKL. CDR3 protein: CASSQVSTATNEKLFF. CDR3 coding DNA: TGCGCCAGCAGCCAAGTATCAACAGCAACTAATGAAAAACTGTTTTTT.

V and J are TRBV9 and TRBJ1-1; D uncertain. Germline CDR1 SGDLS, CDR2 YYNGEE. The CDR3 is 13 residues long. Trimming left V 0 bases short and J 3 bases short, with 6 bases between. CDR3 nucleotides: TGTGCCAGCAGCGTAGGACCGTACACTGAAGCTTTCTTT. Its translation is CASSVGPYTEAFF.

This clonotype was observed at least ten times. This rearrangement joins TRBV12-3 or TRBV12-4 to TRBJ2-7; D unclear. The CDR3 totals 12 residues. Trimming took 6 bases from V and 5 from J, leaving 11 bases between them. The CDR3 DNA follows: TGTGCCAGCAGCACTTTGGTACACGAGCAGTACTTC. It codes for CASSTLVHEQYF.

This sequence joins TRBV4-1 and TRBJ1-2, with a possible D match to TRBD1 (6 bases). V was clipped by 3 bases and J by 3 bases, with 17 bases between them. CDR1 and CDR2 (germline): MGHRA, YSYEKL. The length of the CDR3 is 16 residues. The CDR3 nucleotides read TGCGCCAGCAGCCACCGCCAGGGGTGGAAGGACTATGGCTACACCTTC. Translation: CASSHRQGWKDYGYTF.

This clonotype was seen a handful of times. The rearrangement uses TRBV10-3 and TRBJ1-1, with 8 bases fitting TRBD1. The germline V gene has CDR1 ENHRY and CDR2 SYGVKD. The CDR3 runs to 15 residues. Germline trimming cut 0 bases from V and 3 bases from J; bases unmatched to any gene: 3. CDR3 loop: CAISESKGQDTEAFF. In nucleotides, the CDR3 is TGTGCCATCAGTGAGTCAAAGGGACAGGACACTGAAGCTTTCTTT.

This clonotype was observed many times. This rearrangement joins TRBV7-2 to TRBJ2-2; no firm D call. Germline values: CDR1 SGHTA, CDR2 FQGNSA. The CDR3 is 15 residues long. Trimming took off 0 bases at V and 3 bases at J, with 8 bases between the two ends. CDR3 residues: CASSLAYRDTGELFF. The DNA of the CDR3 is TGTGCCAGCAGCTTAGCGTATCGAGACACCGGGGAGCTGTTTTTT.

This clonotype was seen at least ten times. V gene TRBV4-1 combines with J gene TRBJ1-3, with D hard to call. The germline V and J ends were trimmed by 4 bases and 0 bases, with 16 bases remaining between them. The germline V gene has CDR1 MGHRA and CDR2 YSYEKL. The CDR3 length is 17 residues. The CDR3 region is CASSPGRRGNSGNTIYF. The CDR3 DNA reads TGCGCCAGCAGCCCCGGCAGACGTGGGAACTCTGGAAACACCATATATTTT.

This clonotype was counted at least ten times. The chain links TRBV28 to TRBJ2-1, with a tentative D call TRBD2 (6 bases). Trimming pared 10 bases from V and 4 bases from J, leaving 17 bases between. Germline V gene sequence: CDR1 MDHEN, CDR2 SYDVKM. This CDR3 is built from 14 residues. CDR3 amino acids: CAIPTGLAYNEQFF. DNA of the CDR3: TGTGCCATCCCTACGGGACTGGCTTACAATGAGCAGTTCTTC.

This clonotype showed up many times. The genes are TRBV4-1 and TRBJ1-5; D gene uncertain. The CDR3 spans 14 residues. The germline V gene has CDR1 MGHRA and CDR2 YSYEKL. The V end lost 5 bases, the J end lost 2 bases, and 10 bases lay between the germline ends. This CDR3 reads CASSGPIGNQPQHF. The DNA of the CDR3 is TGCGCCAGCAGCGGACCCATTGGCAATCAGCCCCAGCATTTT.

There are many counts of this clonotype. The rearrangement joins TRBV5-1 to TRBJ2-1; 8 bases are a match to TRBD2. Germline V gene sequence: CDR1 SGHRS, CDR2 YFSETQ. The CDR3 spans 17 residues. Germline trimming cut 3 bases from V and 4 bases from J; bases unmatched to any gene: 12. The chain's CDR3 is CASSYMSGSQNYNEQFF. In DNA, the CDR3 is TGCGCCAGCAGCTATATGAGCGGGAGCCAAAATTACAATGAGCAGTTCTTC.

This clonotype was counted at least ten times. Here the CDR3 DNA reads TGCAGTGCTAACCCCAGGGCGTCGGGCACAGATACGCAGTATTTT. This translates into CSANPRASGTDTQYF. V is TRBV20-1 and J is TRBJ2-3, with D possibly TRBD1 on 5 matching bases. V was clipped by 4 bases and J by 1 base, with 15 bases between them. This CDR3 has 15 residues. Germline assignment: CDR1 DFQATT and CDR2 SNEGSKA (reference sequence).

This clonotype was observed many times. The chain links TRBV20-1 to TRBJ1-1; TRBD1 aligns across 9 bases. CDR1 and CDR2 from the germline V gene are DFQATT and SNEGSKA (reference sequence). V shed 5 bases and J 6 bases; nucleotides not matched to a gene: 7. The CDR3 runs 13 residues. The CDR3 sequence: CSAGETGGPEAFF. CDR3 nucleotide sequence: TGCAGTGCTGGGGAGACAGGGGGTCCTGAAGCTTTCTTT.

This clonotype was found a few times. This sequence joins TRBV20-1 and TRBJ2-5; D uncertain. Germline V gene lookup returns CDR1 DFQATT and CDR2 SNEGSKA (reference sequence). This CDR3 has 13 amino acids. V was cut by 3 bases and J by 1 base, with 9 bases left in between. CDR3 region: CSASYTVQETQYF. The CDR3 nucleotides are TGCAGTGCTAGTTACACCGTCCAAGAGACCCAGTACTTC.

The V call is TRBV20-1, the J call TRBJ2-7; D not certain. The CDR3 length is 12 residues. CDR1 and CDR2 from the germline V gene are DFQATT and SNEGSKA (reference sequence). V was shortened by 5 bases and J by 5 bases, with 13 bases between the two germline ends. The chain's CDR3 is CSALPPLDEQYF. In DNA, the CDR3 is TGCAGTGCTCTCCCCCCCCTGGACGAGCAGTACTTC.